The sequence of this T cell receptor beta chain was determined in a study of control samples from healthy donors and cancer patients (dated by TCRdb to 2020 to 2022). Preparation of the library involved the immunoSEQ multiplex PCR assay. TCRdb retrieved this table from immuneACCESS and kept in-frame rearrangements only. Not all clones are present; in checked studies, unresolved V genes account for under half, and no reason is known for the remainder. For this sample there are around 120,000 clones; approximately 94% appear just once. Less than 4% of the sample comes from the top ten. Turning to this clone: Its antigen is not yet known. No per-base quality is available; no much larger clone lies one base away.

Trimmed from V: 1 base; trimmed from J: 3 bases; junction bases lacking a gene match: 3. The germline V gene sets CDR1 to LGHNA and CDR2 to YSLEER. The CDR3 holds 14 amino acids from the cysteine to the phenylalanine. The CDR3 DNA has 42 bases and is translated from base 1. The specimen was blood. The V and J genes are TRBV4-3 and TRBJ2-7, and 7 junction bases match TRBD1. This TCR came from a man aged 25 to 45 in good health. The CDR3: CASSQVGDSYEQYF. The bases are TGCGCCAGCAGCCAAGTTGGGGACAGCTACGAGCAGTACTTC.